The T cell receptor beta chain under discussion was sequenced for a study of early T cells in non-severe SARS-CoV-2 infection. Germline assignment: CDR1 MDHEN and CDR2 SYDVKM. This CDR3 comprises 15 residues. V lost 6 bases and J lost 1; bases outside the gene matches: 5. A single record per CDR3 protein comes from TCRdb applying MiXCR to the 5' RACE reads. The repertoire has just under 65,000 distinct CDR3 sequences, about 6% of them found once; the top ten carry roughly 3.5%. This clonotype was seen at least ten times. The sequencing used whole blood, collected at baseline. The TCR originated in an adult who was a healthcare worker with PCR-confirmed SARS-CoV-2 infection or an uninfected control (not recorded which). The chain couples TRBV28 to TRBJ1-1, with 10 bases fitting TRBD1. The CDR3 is CASRPGQGRNTEAFF. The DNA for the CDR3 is TGTGCCAGCAGGCCGGGACAGGGGAGGAACACTGAAGCTTTCTTT.